Presented here are 29 T cell receptor beta chains from one specimen sequenced in a study of T cell changes during pregnancy in multiple sclerosis. Sequencing was performed with immunoSEQ multiplex PCR; in TCRdb, only in-frame clones are kept and a portion is missing. The data show about 38,000 clones, with 75% to 95% seen just once and 9% to 14% held by the top ten. Specimen: CD8+ T cells from peripheral blood mononuclear cells, collected after pregnancy. Receptors originate from a female donor with multiple sclerosis, enrolled in a pregnancy study.

The V and J genes are TRBV2 and TRBJ2-5, with TRBD1 matching 9 bases. There are 14 residues in the CDR3. Germline values: CDR1 SNHLY, CDR2 FYNNEI. J lost 1 base, V lost 7 bases, and 4 bases had no gene match. In DNA, the CDR3 is TGTGCCAGCATGGGACAGGGACCCCAAGAGACCCAGTACTTC. It encodes CASMGQGPQETQYF.

This chain joins TRBV5-8 and TRBJ1-4, with D perhaps matching TRBD1 (5 bases). V lost 4 bases and J lost 4, with 14 bases in between. The germline V gene has CDR1 SGHTS and CDR2 YDEGEE. This CDR3 is 15 amino acids long. CDR3 sequence reads: CASSPTGRHNEKLFF. CDR3 in DNA: TGTGCCAGCAGCCCAACAGGTAGGCATAATGAAAAACTGTTTTTT.

The chain recombines TRBV27 with TRBJ1-1; D is possibly TRBD1 (6 bases). Germline V gene lookup returns CDR1 MNHEY and CDR2 SMNVEV (reference sequence). Trimming removed 0 bases from V and 4 bases from J, with 9 bases in between. CDR3 length: 14 residues. The CDR3 DNA is TGTGCCAGCAGTTTATCTCAGGGGCCCACTGAAGCTTTCTTT. Its protein is CASSLSQGPTEAFF.

The chain employs TRBV18 and TRBJ2-7; 8 bases map to TRBD1. Trimming removed 5 bases from V and 2 bases from J; junction bases left unmatched: 5. The CDR3 totals 14 residues. Germline assignment: CDR1 KGHSH and CDR2 LQKENI. The CDR3 coding sequence is TGTGCCAGCTCAGCCCGGGACAGGACCTACGAGCAGTACTTC. Translation: CASSARDRTYEQYF.

The chain joins TRBV9 to TRBJ2-7; D is possibly TRBD2 (5 bases). V lost 3 bases to trimming and J lost 0 bases, with 10 bases between them. The CDR3 covers 14 residues. Germline V lookup: CDR1 SGDLS, CDR2 YYNGEE. The CDR3 coding sequence is TGTGCCAGCAGCGCCGGAGGACCCTCCTACGAGCAGTACTTC. Translation gives CASSAGGPSYEQYF.

This clone was seen once. The gene calls are TRBV5-1 and TRBJ1-1; 7 positions match TRBD1. The germline V gene encodes CDR1 SGHRS and CDR2 YFSETQ. The junction had 9 bases not matched to a gene; V was cut back by 3 bases and J by 7 bases. This CDR3 is 14 amino acids long. The CDR3 sequence: CASSYRQGLGEAFF. The CDR3 DNA reads as TGCGCCAGCAGCTATAGACAGGGTTTGGGTGAAGCTTTCTTT.

This clone was counted a single time. The genes are TRBV5-1 and TRBJ1-2; TRBD1 is a possible D gene (6 bases). Trimming took 4 bases from V and 8 from J, leaving 27 bases between them. CDR3 size: 17 residues. The germline gives CDR1 SGHRS, CDR2 YFSETQ. Here the CDR3 DNA reads TGCGCCAGCAGCATACAAGAGATGGGGGCAGGGCCTAGGGGCTACACCTTC. Its protein product is CASSIQEMGAGPRGYTF.

This sequence joins TRBV9 and TRBJ1-6; D might be TRBD1 (5 bases). The germline V gene encodes CDR1 SGDLS and CDR2 YYNGEE. The CDR3 has 15 residues. Trimming left V 0 bases short and J 10 bases short, with 14 bases between. The CDR3 bases are TGTGCCAGCAGCGTAGACGGGAGTAGGGGATCACCCCTCCACTTT. The encoded protein is CASSVDGSRGSPLHF.

The rearrangement uses TRBV7-9 and TRBJ2-1, with 9 bases that match TRBD2. After removal of 1 base from V and 7 bases from J, the junction contained 8 bases not matched to a gene. The CDR3 has 16 residues. In germline, CDR1 is SEHNR, CDR2 FQNEAQ (reference sequence). In DNA form, the CDR3 reads TGTGCCAGCAGCTTAGGGCCTAGCGGGGCGGGAAATGAGCAGTTCTTC. Amino acid sequence: CASSLGPSGAGNEQFF.

The chain combines TRBV30 with TRBJ2-1; TRBD2 matches at 12 bases. The CDR3 has 19 amino acids. The germline V gene encodes CDR1 GTSNPN and CDR2 SVGIG (reference sequence). V shed 4 bases, J shed 4 bases, and the junction held 17 bases outside the gene matches. CDR3 protein: CAWIEPGLAGPEGYNEQFF. CDR3 in DNA: TGTGCCTGGATCGAACCGGGACTAGCGGGCCCAGAGGGGTACAATGAGCAGTTCTTC. The full variable domain, in which reference TRBV30 and TRBJ2-1 provide the parts outside the CDR3, is SQTIHQWPATLVQPVGSPLSLECTVEGTSNPNLYWYRQAAGRGLQLLFYSVGIGQISSEVPQNLSASRPQDRQFILSSKKLLLSDSGFYLCAWIEPGLAGPEGYNEQFFGPGTRLTVL.

This clone was recorded only once. The chain joins TRBV5-6 to TRBJ1-2, with 10 bases matching TRBD1. Germline trimming cut 2 bases from V and 7 bases from J; bases unmatched to any gene: 5. CDR1 is SGHDT, CDR2 YYEEEE, per germline. This CDR3 has 14 residues. In DNA form, the CDR3 reads TGTGCCAGCAGCTTCGGGACAGGGGCGTTTGGCTACACCTTC. The encoded protein is CASSFGTGAFGYTF.

The CDR3 region has the DNA TGTGCCAGCAGCTTAGGGACAATGCCCTACGAGCAGTACTTC. Its translation: CASSLGTMPYEQYF. The genes are TRBV7-9 and TRBJ2-7; the D gene is possibly TRBD1 (5 bases). CDR1 is SEHNR and CDR2 is FQNEAQ in the germline V gene (reference sequence). Trimming pared 1 base from V and 2 bases from J, leaving 9 bases between. The CDR3 contains 14 residues.

V is TRBV27 and J is TRBJ1-2; tentative D call: TRBD1 (6 bases). The CDR3 totals 13 residues. Germline V gives CDR1 MNHEY, CDR2 SMNVEV (reference sequence). Trimming removed 5 bases at V and 8 bases at J, with 15 bases between. The CDR3 nucleotides are TGTGCCAGCAGTACTAACAGGGAGAGGGGCTACACCTTC. It is translated as CASSTNRERGYTF.

J is TRBJ2-1 and V is TRBV29-1; D unclear. Deletions cut 1 base from V and 4 bases from J, with 11 bases between. Germline values: CDR1 SQVTM, CDR2 ANQGSEA. The CDR3 is 14 amino acids. The CDR3 here is CSVEALYKYNEQFF. CDR3 nucleotide sequence: TGCAGCGTTGAAGCCCTCTATAAATACAATGAGCAGTTCTTC.

The chain links TRBV6-1 to TRBJ2-5; D not resolved. There are 12 residues in the CDR3. CDR1 is MNHNS, CDR2 SASEGT, per germline. V was cut by 8 bases and J by 2 bases, with 9 bases left in between. The CDR3 DNA follows: TGTGCCAGCCTGAGGCCACAAGAGACCCAGTACTTC. This gives the protein CASLRPQETQYF.

The chain links TRBV5-6 to TRBJ2-3; 8 bases are a match to TRBD2. Looked up from germline, CDR1 is SGHDT and CDR2 is YYEEEE. V lost 4 bases and J lost 11; bases outside the gene matches: 9. The CDR3 runs to 13 residues. The CDR3 is CASSTWTSNRQYF. The CDR3 region has the DNA TGTGCCAGCAGCACCTGGACTAGCAACAGGCAGTATTTT.

V usage is TRBV7-9 and J usage is TRBJ2-1; possible D gene TRBD2, 6 bases. The V gene lost 1 base and the J gene lost 0 bases, with 10 bases spanning the gap. The CDR3 has 16 amino acids. Germline CDR1 reads SEHNR; CDR2 reads FQNEAQ (reference sequence). This CDR3 reads CASSLGRGSSYNEQFF. CDR3 bases: TGTGCCAGCAGCTTAGGTCGGGGGAGCTCCTACAATGAGCAGTTCTTC.

This chain uses TRBV9 with TRBJ2-2; D is uncertain. V shed 4 bases and J shed 1 base, with 2 bases lying between them. The CDR3 has 12 amino acids. Germline V gives CDR1 SGDLS, CDR2 YYNGEE. The CDR3 DNA reads TGTGCCAGCAGCCGGAACACCGGGGAGCTGTTTTTT. Its translation is CASSRNTGELFF.

The chain is built from TRBV29-1 and TRBJ2-5; 8 bases match TRBD1. Germline values: CDR1 SQVTM, CDR2 ANQGSEA. The J segment lost 7 bases and the V segment lost 6 bases, leaving 19 bases of the junction unmatched. The CDR3 sequence is 16 residues long. The CDR3 reads CSVPGRGQGAIVTQYF. The CDR3 DNA sequence: TGCAGCGTGCCAGGAAGGGGTCAGGGGGCGATCGTGACCCAGTACTTC. Using reference TRBV29-1 and TRBJ2-5 for the parts outside the CDR3, the full variable domain is SAVISQKPSRDICQRGTSLTIQCQVDSQVTMMFWYRQQPGQSLTLIATANQGSEATYESGFVIDKFPISRPNLTFSTLTVSNMSPEDSSIYLCSVPGRGQGAIVTQYFGPGTRLLVL.

Only a few counts were recorded for this clone. The chain is built from TRBV25-1 and TRBJ1-1; TRBD1 is a possible D gene (6 bases). Germline V gene lookup returns CDR1 MGHDK and CDR2 SYGVNS. The V and J ends lost 5 bases and 8 bases respectively, with 9 bases between them. The CDR3 covers 11 residues. CDR3: CASSPGHEAFF. DNA for the CDR3: TGTGCCAGCAGTCCGGGACACGAAGCTTTCTTT.

This sequence joins TRBV27 and TRBJ1-5, with TRBD1 matching 10 bases. Germline CDR1 reads MNHEY; CDR2 reads SMNVEV (reference sequence). The CDR3 extends over 14 amino acids. With V trimmed by 5 bases and J by 7 bases, 5 bases remained unmatched. The CDR3 nucleotides read TGTGCCAGCAGTATGGGACAGGGGACGCAGCCCCAGCATTTT. This translates into CASSMGQGTQPQHF.

This clone showed up just once. V and J are TRBV2 and TRBJ1-1; D call uncertain. Looked up from germline, CDR1 is SNHLY and CDR2 is FYNNEI. The CDR3 is 14 residues long. Trimming pared 2 bases from V and 3 bases from J, leaving 10 bases between. Written as DNA, the CDR3 is TGTGCCAGCAGTGAAACGTGGGCTGACACTGAAGCTTTCTTT. Residues: CASSETWADTEAFF.

V gene TRBV25-1 combines with J gene TRBJ2-2; possible D gene TRBD1, 6 bases. The CDR3 is made up of 15 amino acids. CDR1 MGHDK and CDR2 SYGVNS come from the germline V gene. V was clipped by 5 bases and J by 6 bases, with 16 bases between them. CDR3 sequence reads: CASSPTGFRSGELFF. The CDR3 coding sequence is TGTGCCAGCAGTCCAACAGGGTTTAGATCCGGGGAGCTGTTTTTT. Using reference TRBV25-1 and TRBJ2-2 for the parts outside the CDR3, the full variable domain is EADIYQTPRYLVIGTGKKITLECSQTMGHDKMYWYQQDPGMELHLIHYSYGVNSTEKGDLSSESTVSRIRTEHFPLTLESARPSHTSQYLCASSPTGFRSGELFFGEGSRLTVL.

V usage is TRBV27 and J usage is TRBJ2-7; D may be TRBD1 (5 bases). The CDR3 totals 14 residues. Germline CDR1 and CDR2: MNHEY and SMNVEV (reference sequence). With 5 bases removed from V and 1 base from J, the gap between germline ends came to 12 bases. The CDR3 sequence is CASSTAAGSYEQYF. The CDR3 DNA sequence: TGTGCCAGCAGTACCGCGGCAGGGTCCTACGAGCAGTACTTC.

V and J are TRBV6-5 and TRBJ2-7; tentative D call: TRBD1 (5 bases). The germline CDR1 and CDR2 sequences are MNHEY and SVGAGI. The CDR3 is 12 amino acids. Trimming shortened V by 4 bases and J by 2 bases, and 6 bases separated the two germline ends. CDR3 loop: CASSSGTYEQYF. CDR3 sequence (DNA): TGTGCCAGCAGTTCAGGGACCTACGAGCAGTACTTC.

The V call is TRBV18, the J call TRBJ2-1; the D gene is possibly TRBD1 (5 bases). CDR1 is KGHSH, CDR2 LQKENI, per germline. Trimming pared 0 bases from V and 4 bases from J, leaving 16 bases between. The CDR3 spans 17 residues. DNA for the CDR3: TGTGCCAGCTCACCACCGGCAGGGTTTAGGGGATACAATGAGCAGTTCTTC. Translating it yields CASSPPAGFRGYNEQFF.

The chain has TRBV27 and TRBJ2-7, with 13 bases identical to TRBD2. J gave up 3 bases and V 6 bases, and 2 bases lay outside the gene matches. The CDR3 spans 14 residues. From germline, CDR1 is MNHEY and CDR2 SMNVEV (reference sequence). The CDR3 loop reads CASSRTSGSYEQYF. CDR3 in DNA: TGTGCCAGCAGCCGGACTAGCGGGAGCTACGAGCAGTACTTC.

The gene calls are TRBV11-3 and TRBJ1-1, with a weak D call TRBD1 (6 bases). V was shortened by 1 base and J by 6 bases, with 12 bases between the two germline ends. Germline V gene lookup returns CDR1 SGHNT and CDR2 YENEEA. This CDR3 is built from 14 residues. The CDR3 DNA follows: TGTGCCAGCAGCTTAGCTGGGGGGGCTCCTGAAGCTTTCTTT. As protein: CASSLAGGAPEAFF.

CDR3 protein: CASSEDEGRNYEQYF. CDR3 bases: TGTGCCAGCAGTGAAGATGAAGGGAGGAACTACGAGCAGTACTTC. The V and J genes are TRBV6-1 and TRBJ2-7; maybe TRBD2 (6 bases). CDR1 MNHNS and CDR2 SASEGT come from the germline V gene. The CDR3 length is 15 residues. With 1 base removed from V and 3 bases from J, the gap between germline ends came to 13 bases.